The 22 T cell receptor beta chains listed next were all sequenced from one sample in a study of graft-versus-host responses after intestinal transplantation (dated by TCRdb to the early 2020s). The time point label on this specimen signifies: cells obtained before transplantation from donor or recipient. The library was built by means of the immunoSEQ multiplex PCR assay. TCRdb took this table from immuneACCESS and kept in-frame rearrangements with V and J called. Such tables lack part of the clones; where checked against another copy, unresolved V genes explain under half of the gap, and the rest is unexplained. The sample table records 93,000 or so clones; approximately 93% of these occur just once. The biggest ten clones account for 1% to 1.5% of the sample. Antigens of these TCRs are unknown. The source material was unstimulated CD8+ T cells sorted from spleen or lymph node cells, sampled before intestinal transplant. All receptors come from a human donor who received an intestinal transplant.

The chain recombines TRBV7-9 with TRBJ2-2; 12 bases align to TRBD2. The V and J ends lost 6 bases and 3 bases, in that order; junction bases with no gene match: 14. The length of the CDR3 is 19 residues. Per the germline V gene, CDR1 is SEHNR and CDR2 is FQNEAQ (reference sequence). CDR3 coding DNA: TGTGCCAGCAGAGTACGGCTAGCGGGGGGGCCGGACGACACCGGGGAGCTGTTTTTT. This translates into CASRVRLAGGPDDTGELFF.

This clone was seen a few times. At the DNA level, this CDR3 is encoded by other sequences in the same sample as well. The chain combines TRBV6-1 with TRBJ2-7; no firm D call. The length of the CDR3 is 15 residues. V was pared by 0 bases and J by 1 base, with 10 bases between. Germline V gene lookup returns CDR1 MNHNS and CDR2 SASEGT. CDR3 sequence (DNA): TGTGCCAGCAGTGAAGCGGCAGGTACTTCCTACGAGCAGTACTTC. Encoded protein: CASSEAAGTSYEQYF.

The V call is TRBV19, the J call TRBJ1-2; 11 bases map to TRBD1. V lost 5 bases to trimming and J lost 1 base; unmatched junction nucleotides: 6. Germline loops: CDR1 LNHDA, CDR2 SQIVND (reference sequence). The CDR3 has 16 residues. This chain's CDR3 is CASSPGTGGINYGYTF. The CDR3 nucleotides are TGTGCCAGTAGTCCTGGGACAGGGGGTATTAACTATGGCTACACCTTC.

This sequence joins TRBV11-2 and TRBJ2-1; D is uncertain. Deletions cut 2 bases from V and 6 bases from J, with 8 bases between. Germline CDR1 and CDR2: SGHAT and FQNNGV. The length of the CDR3 is 13 residues. CDR3 in amino acids: CASSLTEVNEQFF. The CDR3 DNA follows: TGTGCCAGCAGCTTAACGGAAGTCAATGAGCAGTTCTTC.

The rearrangement links TRBV19 to TRBJ1-5, with 9 nucleotides matching TRBD1. This CDR3 is built from 12 residues. The V gene's germline CDR1 is LNHDA and CDR2 SQIVND (reference sequence). V lost 9 bases, J lost 5 bases, and 2 bases stayed unmatched. DNA for the CDR3: TGTGCCAGGGGGGACAGGGATCAGCCCCAGCATTTT. Its translation: CARGDRDQPQHF.

This sequence joins TRBV30 and TRBJ1-1, with D possibly being TRBD1 (5 bases). The length of the CDR3 is 12 residues. V was clipped by 4 bases and J by 7 bases, with 13 bases between them. Germline V lookup: CDR1 GTSNPN, CDR2 SVGIG (reference sequence). For the CDR3, the DNA is TGTGCCTGGAAAACGACGGGGGGTGAAGCTTTCTTT. It translates to CAWKTTGGEAFF.

V and J are TRBV25-1 and TRBJ2-3, with D hard to call. The CDR3 has 11 amino acids. V shed 4 bases and J shed 4 bases, with 3 bases lying between them. Germline values: CDR1 MGHDK, CDR2 SYGVNS. The CDR3 DNA sequence: TGTGCCAGCAGTGCCGCAGATACGCAGTATTTT. This sequence encodes CASSAADTQYF.

The chain couples TRBV7-8 to TRBJ1-2, with 11 bases that match TRBD1. This CDR3 is 17 amino acids long. The V gene end was trimmed by 6 bases and the J gene end by 2 bases; junction bases not matched to a gene: 11. Germline values: CDR1 SGHVS, CDR2 FQNEAQ. Here the CDR3 reads CASSLAGTGGNNYGYTF. The CDR3 coding sequence is TGTGCCAGCAGTCTCGCCGGGACAGGGGGGAACAACTATGGCTACACCTTC.

The chain combines TRBV9 with TRBJ1-2; TRBD1 agrees at 7 bases. Germline trimming cut 4 bases from V and 2 bases from J; bases unmatched to any gene: 14. Germline V gene data show CDR1 as SGDLS and CDR2 as YYNGEE. The CDR3 length is 17 residues. DNA of the CDR3: TGTGCCAGCAGCCCGAGCCCTACAGGGGAAAGAAACTATGGCTACACCTTC. This codes for CASSPSPTGERNYGYTF.

J is TRBJ1-6 and V is TRBV4-1, with 8 bases aligning to TRBD1. Trimming at V came to 1 base and at J to 6 bases, leaving 2 bases not matched to a gene. Germline V gives CDR1 MGHRA, CDR2 YSYEKL. The CDR3 length is 15 residues. The CDR3 here is CASSQGGQGNSPLHF. The CDR3 region has the DNA TGCGCCAGCAGCCAAGGAGGACAGGGTAATTCACCCCTCCACTTT.

The chain combines TRBV2 with TRBJ1-1; 7 nucleotides line up with TRBD1. The CDR3 is 14 amino acids. Trimming removed 5 bases from V and 5 bases from J; junction bases left unmatched: 8. Germline V gene lookup returns CDR1 SNHLY and CDR2 FYNNEI. CDR3 sequence (DNA): TGTGCCAGCAGTTTCTCAACAGGGGTGACTGAAGCTTTCTTT. Its translation is CASSFSTGVTEAFF.

The gene calls are TRBV14 and TRBJ1-2; 7 nucleotides align to TRBD1. V was clipped by 0 bases and J by 6 bases; unmatched bases: 4. There are 14 residues in the CDR3. Germline assignment: CDR1 SGHDN and CDR2 FVKESK. CDR3 region: CASSQEGQVDGYTF. CDR3 coding DNA: TGTGCCAGCAGCCAAGAAGGACAGGTCGATGGCTACACCTTC.

As to this clone: The junction differs from germline at one of its ends, possibly a read error. The chain recombines TRBV4-1 with TRBJ2-7; TRBD1 aligns across 7 bases. Germline V gene data show CDR1 as MGHRA and CDR2 as YSYEKL. This CDR3 contains 15 residues. CDR3 DNA: TGCGCCAGCACCCAAGTCGCGACAGGGAGATACGAGCAGTACTTC. Protein product: CASTQVATGRYEQYF.

This chain links TRBV4-1 with TRBJ2-2; D gene ambiguous. The germline CDR1 and CDR2 sequences are MGHRA and YSYEKL. V dropped 7 bases and J dropped 4 bases, with 10 bases sitting between them. The CDR3 is 13 amino acids. The CDR3 coding sequence is TGCGCCAGCAAACACTCTCTCACCGGGGAGCTGTTTTTT. Its protein product is CASKHSLTGELFF.

The chain employs TRBV18 and TRBJ1-6; the match to TRBD1 covers 9 bases. Germline-derived CDR1 and CDR2 are KGHSH and LQKENI. The CDR3 totals 17 residues. V trimming: 6 bases; J trimming: 7 bases; junction bases outside the gene matches: 13. CDR3 loop: CASSDRGSRLGNSPLHF. The DNA for the CDR3 is TGTGCCAGCTCGGACAGGGGATCACGGCTTGGGAATTCACCCCTCCACTTT.

The rearrangement joins TRBV5-1 to TRBJ2-7; 10 bases fit TRBD1. The CDR3 is 19 amino acids. J gave up 1 base and V 0 bases, and 13 bases lay outside the gene matches. The germline V gene has CDR1 SGHRS and CDR2 YFSETQ. The CDR3 protein is CASSLAGQGYEGPSYEQYF. The DNA of the CDR3 is TGCGCCAGCAGCTTGGCGGGACAGGGGTATGAAGGACCTTCCTACGAGCAGTACTTC.

The CDR3, as DNA: TGCGCCAGCAGCTTGGGCCCAGGGTTCAGGGACAATGAGCAGTTCTTC. This encodes CASSLGPGFRDNEQFF. The rearrangement links TRBV5-1 to TRBJ2-1; D possibly corresponds to TRBD1 (5 bases). This CDR3 contains 16 residues. In germline, CDR1 is SGHRS, CDR2 YFSETQ. Trimming left V 0 bases short and J 5 bases short, with 15 bases between. The full variable domain, with the rest looked up from reference TRBV5-1 and TRBJ2-1, is KAGVTQTPRYLIKTRGQQVTLSCSPISGHRSVSWYQQTPGQGLQFLFEYFSETQRNKGNFPGRFSGRQFSNSRSEMNVSTLELGDSALYLCASSLGPGFRDNEQFFGPGTRLTVL.

The rearrangement links TRBV19 to TRBJ2-1; 10 nucleotides agree with TRBD2. The CDR3 covers 14 residues. Germline V gene lookup returns CDR1 LNHDA and CDR2 SQIVND (reference sequence). V shed 6 bases and J 7 bases; nucleotides not matched to a gene: 6. The CDR3 reads CASSPLAGGNEQFF. The DNA for the CDR3 is TGTGCCAGTAGCCCTTTAGCGGGGGGTAATGAGCAGTTCTTC.

The gene calls are TRBV11-2 and TRBJ1-1; a weak D match, TRBD1 (5 bases). The CDR3 covers 11 residues. The V gene lost 8 bases and the J gene lost 6 bases, with 10 bases spanning the gap. The V gene's germline CDR1 is SGHAT and CDR2 FQNNGV. In nucleotides, the CDR3 is TGTGCCAGCGGGTGGGGCTCTGAAGCTTTCTTT. It encodes CASGWGSEAFF. Supplemented by reference TRBV11-2 and TRBJ1-1, the full variable domain reads EAGVAQSPRYKIIEKRQSVAFWCNPISGHATLYWYQQILGQGPKLLIQFQNNGVVDDSQLPKDRFSAERLKGVDSTLKIQPAKLEDSAVYLCASGWGSEAFFGQGTRLTVV.

V usage is TRBV4-1 and J usage is TRBJ2-1, with 7 bases that match TRBD2. The V segment lost 4 bases and the J segment 2 bases; nucleotides outside the gene matches: 8. This CDR3 is 16 amino acids long. CDR1 is MGHRA and CDR2 is YSYEKL in the germline V gene. The CDR3 region is CASSPGRGETYNEQFF. The CDR3 region has the DNA TGCGCCAGCAGCCCGGGTCGGGGGGAAACCTACAATGAGCAGTTCTTC.

The V call is TRBV4-2, the J call TRBJ1-1; D perhaps matches TRBD1 (5 bases). Deletions cut 3 bases from V and 9 bases from J, with 11 bases between. The CDR3 spans 12 residues. Germline CDR1 is LGHNA and CDR2 is YNFKEQ. The CDR3 is CASSQSGTQAFF. The CDR3 bases are TGTGCCAGCAGCCAGTCCGGGACCCAAGCTTTCTTT.

V and J are TRBV5-4 and TRBJ2-7; 7 nucleotides match TRBD2. The CDR3 consists of 16 residues. Germline V gene sequence: CDR1 SGHNT, CDR2 YYREEE (reference sequence). Trimming at V came to 4 bases and at J to 1 base, leaving 11 bases not matched to a gene. The CDR3 region is CASSRRDYTFSYEQYF. The CDR3, as DNA: TGTGCCAGCAGCAGGCGGGACTATACCTTTTCCTACGAGCAGTACTTC. Full variable domain (remainder filled in from reference TRBV5-4 and TRBJ2-7): ETGVTQSPTHLIKTRGQQVTLRCSSQSGHNTVSWYQQALGQGPQFIFQYYREEENGRGNFPPRFSGLQFPNYSSELNVNALELDDSALYLCASSRRDYTFSYEQYFGPGTRLTVT.